The 24 T cell receptor beta chains below were found in one sample sequenced in a study of T cells in Graves' hyperthyroidism and ophthalmopathy. Authors of the study amplified TCR beta CDR3 regions from RNA transcripts. The HTBI set primed first-round TCR CDR3 RT-PCR. TCRdb ran MiXCR on the multiplex PCR reads and lists one entry per CDR3 protein. This sample has 600,000 to 800,000 distinct CDR3 sequences, with 30% to 40% found just once. Sequencing was carried out using blood. The receptors were gathered from a woman in her thirties or forties with Graves' hyperthyroidism.

Ten or more counts support this clonotype. The chain is built from TRBV20-1 and TRBJ2-7, with D perhaps matching TRBD1 (6 bases). Germline V gives CDR1 DFQATT, CDR2 SNEGSKA (reference sequence). V dropped 0 bases and J dropped 2 bases, with 8 bases sitting between them. The CDR3 runs 13 residues. Written as DNA, the CDR3 is TGCAGTGCTAGAGAGGGGGCTCCCTACGAGCAGTACTTC. Translation gives CSAREGAPYEQYF.

This clonotype was counted only a few times. This chain joins TRBV6-2 or TRBV6-3 and TRBJ1-1; D possibly corresponds to TRBD1 (6 bases). Germline CDR1 and CDR2: MNHEY and SVGEGT. The CDR3 length is 15 residues. V gave up 5 bases and J gave up 6 bases, with 19 bases separating them. The chain's CDR3 is CASSQTGILYSEAFF. DNA for the CDR3: TGTGCCAGCAGTCAAACAGGGATTCTATACTCTGAAGCTTTCTTT.

The chain has TRBV10-3 and TRBJ1-5; no clear D gene. The ends were cut back, 0 bases at V and 2 bases at J, with 8 bases in the middle. The CDR3 covers 15 residues. Germline V gives CDR1 ENHRY, CDR2 SYGVKD. CDR3 residues: CAISESPRGNQPQHF. The CDR3 DNA reads as TGTGCCATCAGTGAGTCCCCGCGGGGCAATCAGCCCCAGCATTTT.

This clonotype was picked up a small number of times. The V gene is TRBV7-8, the J gene TRBJ1-1; maybe TRBD1 (6 bases). The CDR3 totals 14 residues. V was clipped by 5 bases and J by 5 bases, with 15 bases between them. Germline CDR1 and CDR2: SGHVS and FQNEAQ. CDR3 DNA sequence: TGTGCCAGCAGCAACACAGGGTCCCGGACTGAAGCTTTCTTT. Amino acid sequence: CASSNTGSRTEAFF.

Concerning this clonotype: One end of the junction varies from germline; a read error may be responsible. The rearrangement joins TRBV20-1 to TRBJ2-7, with TRBD1 matching 11 bases. The germline V gene encodes CDR1 DFQATT and CDR2 SNEGSKA (reference sequence). The CDR3 contains 15 residues. The CDR3 bases are TGCAGTGCTAGAGTCGAGGGACAGGGGGGCTACGGGCAGTACTTC. This translates into CSARVEGQGGYGQYF.

This clonotype appeared a few times. The V gene is TRBV4-1, the J gene TRBJ2-7; TRBD2 agrees at 7 bases. Trimming took 4 bases from V and 3 from J; bases not matched to a gene: 9. CDR1 and CDR2 from the germline V gene are MGHRA and YSYEKL. CDR3 length: 15 amino acids. The CDR3 sequence: CASSRAPERGYEQYF. The CDR3 DNA reads as TGCGCCAGCAGCCGAGCTCCGGAGCGGGGCTACGAGCAGTACTTC.

This chain joins TRBV7-9 and TRBJ2-7; no clear D gene. The CDR3 contains 14 residues. Per germline, CDR1 SEHNR and CDR2 FQNEAQ (reference sequence). V was clipped by 4 bases and J by 3 bases, with 13 bases between them. This chain's CDR3 is CASSSETTSYEQYF. The CDR3 nucleotides are TGTGCCAGCAGCTCGGAGACGACAAGCTACGAGCAGTACTTC.

This clonotype was seen repeatedly, ten times or more. This chain joins TRBV29-1 and TRBJ1-1, with TRBD1 as a possible D gene (6 bases). V lost 7 bases, J lost 3 bases, and 15 bases lay in between. From germline, CDR1 is SQVTM and CDR2 ANQGSEA. The CDR3 covers 13 residues. CDR3 in DNA: TGCAGCGCTATTCAGGGGCTTGACACTGAAGCTTTCTTT. As protein: CSAIQGLDTEAFF.

This clonotype was observed many times. This rearrangement joins TRBV12-3 or TRBV12-4 to TRBJ2-5, with D hard to call. The V and J ends lost 8 bases and 5 bases respectively, with 12 bases between them. This CDR3 is built from 12 residues. CDR3 sequence: CASCSAFETQYF. CDR3 coding DNA: TGTGCCAGCTGTTCGGCCTTCGAGACCCAGTACTTC.

The gene calls are TRBV5-8 and TRBJ2-5; 10 bases agree with TRBD2. The CDR3 has 15 amino acids. Per the germline V gene, CDR1 is SGHTS and CDR2 is YDEGEE. The trim removed 0 bases at V and 5 bases at J, leaving 4 bases unmatched. CDR3 sequence: CASSLGTSGWETQYF. For the CDR3, the DNA is TGTGCCAGCAGCTTGGGGACTAGCGGTTGGGAGACCCAGTACTTC.

This clonotype came up many times. The rearrangement joins TRBV7-2 to TRBJ1-2; no clear D gene. CDR3 length: 12 amino acids. From germline, CDR1 is SGHTA and CDR2 FQGNSA. Trimming took off 7 bases at V and 0 bases at J, with 6 bases between the two ends. As DNA, the CDR3 is TGTGCCAGCACGGTTTCTAACTATGGCTACACCTTC. Translated: CASTVSNYGYTF.

As to this clonotype: A much larger clone sits a single nucleotide away, making a read error possible. The rearrangement joins TRBV19 to TRBJ1-2; D ambiguous. This CDR3 has 15 residues. CDR1 and CDR2 from the germline V gene are LNHDA and SQIVND (reference sequence). V was pared by 3 bases and J by 7 bases, with 18 bases between. This chain's CDR3 is CASSIESRSYCGYTF. The CDR3 nucleotides are TGTGCCAGTAGTATCGAATCTCGGAGCTACTGTGGCTACACCTTC.

This clonotype was seen only a few times. This chain joins TRBV6-6 and TRBJ1-3, with 7 positions matching TRBD1. CDR1 and CDR2 from the germline V gene are MNHNY and SVGAGI (reference sequence). Trimming removed 0 bases from V and 0 bases from J; junction bases left unmatched: 2. The CDR3 is 16 amino acids. The CDR3 bases are TGTGCCAGCAGTTACTCGGGGGACAGCTCTGGAAACACCATATATTTT. Translating it yields CASSYSGDSSGNTIYF.

This clonotype turned up a few times. This chain uses TRBV5-1 with TRBJ2-2; 7 positions match TRBD1. The CDR3 spans 15 residues. The ends lost 6 bases at V and 7 bases at J; junction bases unmatched: 12. Germline V CDR1 and CDR2: SGHRS, YFSETQ. The CDR3 DNA sequence: TGCGCCAGCACTAGGAGAGGGGGCGAGATCGGGGAGCTGTTTTTT. It specifies CASTRRGGEIGELFF.

This clonotype was seen a handful of times. The chain uses TRBV7-2 and TRBJ1-6; D gene unclear. This CDR3 region has 15 residues. Germline V gene data show CDR1 as SGHTA and CDR2 as FQGNSA. The V end lost 5 bases, the J end lost 12 bases, and 20 bases lay between the germline ends. The DNA of the CDR3 is TGTGCCAGCAGCCAATACGACGGATTGGTTTTACCCCTCCACTTT. Its translation: CASSQYDGLVLPLHF.

This clonotype came up once. This rearrangement joins TRBV18 to TRBJ1-2, with 8 bases matching TRBD1. Germline V gene lookup returns CDR1 KGHSH and CDR2 LQKENI. V shed 3 bases and J 6 bases; nucleotides not matched to a gene: 15. The length of the CDR3 is 17 residues. CDR3 DNA: TGTGCCAGCTCACCTGTCCCTTCCACAGGGGGGGTCAATGGCTACACCTTC. This sequence encodes CASSPVPSTGGVNGYTF.

The chain has TRBV5-1 and TRBJ2-2; a possible D gene is TRBD2 (6 bases). There are 14 residues in the CDR3. Germline assignment: CDR1 SGHRS and CDR2 YFSETQ. The V gene lost 9 bases and the J gene lost 5 bases, with 17 bases spanning the gap. Written as DNA, the CDR3 is TGCGCCAACCGGCGGGACTCCCAAACCGGGGAGCTGTTTTTT. Translation: CANRRDSQTGELFF. The whole variable domain, remainder taken from reference TRBV5-1 and TRBJ2-2, is KAGVTQTPRYLIKTRGQQVTLSCSPISGHRSVSWYQQTPGQGLQFLFEYFSETQRNKGNFPGRFSGRQFSNSRSEMNVSTLELGDSALYLCANRRDSQTGELFFGEGSRLTVL.

This clonotype has ten or more counts. This chain uses TRBV5-5 with TRBJ2-7; possibly TRBD2 for D (6 bases). CDR1 and CDR2 from the germline V gene are SGHKS and YYEKEE (reference sequence). The CDR3 contains 13 residues. V was pared by 7 bases and J by 6 bases, with 17 bases between. The CDR3 sequence: CASSPGGGTEQYF. In DNA form, the CDR3 reads TGTGCCAGCTCACCGGGTGGGGGGACCGAGCAGTACTTC.

The V gene is TRBV20-1, the J gene TRBJ1-1; no firm D call. CDR1 and CDR2 from the germline V gene are DFQATT and SNEGSKA (reference sequence). This CDR3 has 13 residues. Trimming stripped 6 bases from V and 0 bases from J, with 11 bases between. The chain's CDR3 is CSAPAGVNTEAFF. CDR3 DNA: TGCAGTGCGCCCGCTGGCGTGAACACTGAAGCTTTCTTT.

This clonotype was counted only a few times. This rearrangement joins TRBV19 to TRBJ2-7; tentative D call: TRBD2 (6 bases). V shed 1 base and J shed 3 bases, with 13 bases lying between them. The CDR3 extends over 15 amino acids. Germline CDR1 reads LNHDA; CDR2 reads SQIVND (reference sequence). For the CDR3, the DNA is TGTGCCAGTAGTATAGTCGAGGAGGGAAGCTACGAGCAGTACTTC. Translating gives CASSIVEEGSYEQYF.

The rearrangement links TRBV11-2 to TRBJ1-6; D is unresolved. The V gene's germline CDR1 is SGHAT and CDR2 FQNNGV. The CDR3 consists of 13 residues. V lost 3 bases and J lost 5, with 5 bases in between. This chain's CDR3 is CASSFGDNSPLHF. CDR3 DNA: TGTGCCAGCAGCTTTGGGGATAATTCACCCCTCCACTTT.

This chain connects TRBV20-1 to TRBJ2-5; D gene uncertain. The V gene's germline CDR1 is DFQATT and CDR2 SNEGSKA (reference sequence). Trimming removed 6 bases at V and 5 bases at J, with 22 bases between. There are 15 residues in the CDR3. The DNA for the CDR3 is TGCAGTGCCAGCAGCGTAGACTCCGGCGAGGAGACCCAGTACTTC. This encodes CSASSVDSGEETQYF.

This clonotype was observed at least ten times. The genes are TRBV7-2 and TRBJ2-5, with a possible D match to TRBD2 (7 bases). Looked up from germline, CDR1 is SGHTA and CDR2 is FQGNSA. V lost 7 bases and J 5 bases, leaving 17 bases between the germline ends. The CDR3 runs 14 residues. The chain's CDR3 is CASTKGGIEETQYF. The CDR3 DNA reads as TGTGCCAGCACCAAGGGGGGGATCGAGGAGACCCAGTACTTC.

The DNA for the CDR3 is TGTGCCAGTACCAAACAAAGAGGGGACAGCCGTCTTACGGAGCCCCAGCATTTT. As protein: CASTKQRGDSRLTEPQHF. V is TRBV19 and J is TRBJ1-5, with 7 nucleotides matching TRBD1. V gave up 7 bases and J gave up 8 bases; unmatched junction bases: 23. Germline CDR1 reads LNHDA; CDR2 reads SQIVND (reference sequence). The CDR3 covers 18 residues.